This passage covers 21 T cell receptor beta chains from one sample sequenced in a study of blood T cell repertoires in COVID-19. Clones were read by immunoSEQ multiplex PCR, and TCRdb kept only the in-frame ones, dropping some. The sample records some 21,000 clones, roughly 75% being singletons. Sample: peripheral blood. These TCRs come from a human donor in a cohort sampled during active or convalescent COVID-19.

The rearrangement joins TRBV5-6 to TRBJ2-3, with D perhaps matching TRBD2 (5 bases). The CDR3 extends over 14 amino acids. The V gene's germline CDR1 is SGHDT and CDR2 YYEEEE. With 1 base removed from V and 1 base from J, the gap between germline ends came to 7 bases. CDR3: CASSLYGGTDTQYF. Here the CDR3 DNA reads TGTGCCAGCAGCTTGTACGGGGGCACAGATACGCAGTATTTT.

The V and J genes are TRBV6-5 and TRBJ1-1; 7 bases are shared with TRBD1. Trimming cost V 11 bases and J 2 bases; bases outside gene matches: 8. Looked up from germline, CDR1 is MNHEY and CDR2 is SVGAGI. CDR3 size: 13 residues. The CDR3 nucleotides are TGTGCCCGGAGACAGGGACTTAACACTGAAGCTTTCTTT. Translation: CARRQGLNTEAFF.

The CDR3 loop is CASSLHSRTEAFF. The CDR3 DNA reads as TGTGCCAGCAGCCTACACTCGAGGACTGAAGCTTTCTTT. The chain joins TRBV7-9 to TRBJ1-1; no clear D gene. The V end was cut by 5 bases, the J end by 5 bases, with 12 bases between. Germline lookup yields CDR1 SEHNR and CDR2 FQNEAQ (reference sequence). The CDR3 consists of 13 residues.

This clone came up once. The chain is built from TRBV28 and TRBJ1-5, with TRBD1 identical over 9 bases. This CDR3 has 15 residues. Germline trimming cut 1 base from V and 4 bases from J; bases unmatched to any gene: 2. Germline V gives CDR1 MDHEN, CDR2 SYDVKM. CDR3 in amino acids: CASSLLTGGNQPQHF. Written as DNA, the CDR3 is TGTGCCAGCAGTTTATTGACAGGGGGAAATCAGCCCCAGCATTTT.

This clone has only a few counts. Other DNA sequences in this sample translate to the same CDR3. This chain uses TRBV6-4 with TRBJ2-1; D is unresolved. This CDR3 has 13 amino acids. From germline, CDR1 is MRHNA and CDR2 SNTAGT. Trimming removed 3 bases from V and 2 bases from J, with 5 bases in between. CDR3 bases: TGTGCCAGCAGTGAGAGTCCCTACAATGAGCAGTTCTTC. Amino acid sequence: CASSESPYNEQFF.

V usage is TRBV5-1 and J usage is TRBJ1-2, with TRBD1 as a possible D gene (5 bases). Germline values: CDR1 SGHRS, CDR2 YFSETQ. The CDR3 extends over 11 amino acids. Trimming took off 3 bases at V and 8 bases at J, with 8 bases between the two ends. The CDR3 loop reads CASSSGVGYTF. In DNA form, the CDR3 reads TGCGCCAGCAGCTCGGGGGTGGGCTACACCTTC.

This chain uses TRBV2 with TRBJ1-1; D is unclear. Trimming pared 7 bases from V and 6 bases from J, leaving 9 bases between. The CDR3 consists of 11 residues. CDR1 SNHLY and CDR2 FYNNEI come from the germline V gene. The CDR3 DNA follows: TGTGCCAGCACACTGAGGGCTGAAGCTTTCTTT. Translated, it gives CASTLRAEAFF.

This chain links TRBV7-8 with TRBJ2-5, with a weak D call TRBD1 (6 bases). CDR1 and CDR2 (germline): SGHVS, FQNEAQ. Trimming cost V 3 bases and J 5 bases, with 10 bases left between them. CDR3 length: 13 residues. In DNA, the CDR3 is TGTGCCAGCAGCTTCGGACAGAAGGAGACCCAGTACTTC. The encoded protein is CASSFGQKETQYF.

This chain uses TRBV30 with TRBJ2-5; D may be TRBD1 (8 bases). The V gene lost 2 bases and the J gene lost 2 bases, with 15 bases spanning the gap. This CDR3 has 15 residues. Germline V gene lookup returns CDR1 GTSNPN and CDR2 SVGIG (reference sequence). The CDR3 loop reads CAWSRGDRLQETQYF. The CDR3 nucleotides are TGTGCCTGGAGTCGGGGGGACAGGCTACAAGAGACCCAGTACTTC.

The rearrangement uses TRBV5-6 and TRBJ2-3; D possibly corresponds to TRBD2 (5 bases). The CDR3 covers 12 residues. V lost 2 bases and J 4 bases, leaving 5 bases between the germline ends. Germline CDR1 SGHDT, CDR2 YYEEEE. The CDR3 here is CASSLLADTQYF. Here the CDR3 DNA reads TGTGCCAGCAGCTTACTAGCAGATACGCAGTATTTT. Together with reference TRBV5-6 and TRBJ2-3, the CDR3 gives the full variable domain: DAGVTQSPTHLIKTRGQQVTLRCSPKSGHDTVSWYQQALGQGPQFIFQYYEEEERQRGNFPDRFSGHQFPNYSSELNVNALLLGDSALYLCASSLLADTQYFGPGTRLTVL.

The chain links TRBV10-3 to TRBJ2-7, with D possibly matching TRBD2 (6 bases). The CDR3 contains 15 residues. The V gene's germline CDR1 is ENHRY and CDR2 SYGVKD. V lost 5 bases to trimming and J lost 0 bases, with 14 bases between them. In nucleotides, the CDR3 is TGTGCCATCAGTCCTAGCGATGGGAGCTCCTACGAGCAGTACTTC. Protein sequence: CAISPSDGSSYEQYF.

Notes on this clone: A read error may produce the germline difference seen at one junction end. The rearrangement uses TRBV19 and TRBJ2-7, with D possibly being TRBD1 (5 bases). The CDR3 loop spans 13 amino acids. Germline CDR1 LNHDA, CDR2 SQIVND (reference sequence). As DNA, the CDR3 is TGTGCCAGTACCTCGGACAAATCCTACAAGCAGTACTTC. Residues: CASTSDKSYKQYF.

This clone was detected once. V gene TRBV12-3 or TRBV12-4 combines with J gene TRBJ2-7; D gene ambiguous. CDR3 length: 13 residues. Between the trimmed V and J ends, which lost 3 bases and 0 bases, there was a span of 6 bases. CDR3 in DNA: TGTGCCAGCAGTTTCCGCGGCTCCTACGAGCAGTACGTC. Translated: CASSFRGSYEQYV.

The genes are TRBV7-2 and TRBJ1-2, with a tentative D call TRBD1 (5 bases). The V gene lost 1 base and the J gene lost 2 bases, with 11 bases spanning the gap. The CDR3 is made up of 15 amino acids. Germline V lookup: CDR1 SGHTA, CDR2 FQGNSA. The CDR3 loop is CASSLGGTGNYGYTF. CDR3 coding DNA: TGTGCCAGCAGCTTAGGGGGGACTGGGAACTATGGCTACACCTTC.

The chain links TRBV9 to TRBJ1-1; TRBD1 matches at 7 bases. From germline, CDR1 is SGDLS and CDR2 YYNGEE. The CDR3 sequence is 16 residues long. V lost 3 bases to trimming and J lost 9 bases; unmatched junction nucleotides: 17. This chain's CDR3 is CASSEDRSLVVGQAFF. The DNA for the CDR3 is TGTGCCAGCAGCGAGGACAGGTCCCTCGTGGTGGGCCAAGCTTTCTTT.

The CDR3 protein is CASSDRRLAGGNEQFF. The DNA of the CDR3 is TGCGCCAGCAGTGATAGGCGCCTAGCGGGGGGCAATGAGCAGTTCTTC. The chain carries TRBV10-1 and TRBJ2-1; 11 bases match TRBD2. V lost 3 bases, J lost 6 bases, and 7 bases stayed unmatched. This CDR3 comprises 16 residues. Germline CDR1 reads WNHNN; CDR2 reads SYGVQD (reference sequence).

This clone was seen more than once but under ten times. This chain joins TRBV7-2 and TRBJ1-5; maybe TRBD1 (5 bases). CDR1 SGHTA and CDR2 FQGNSA come from the germline V gene. Trimming removed 5 bases at V and 4 bases at J, with 15 bases between. The CDR3 covers 15 residues. The CDR3 reads CASSPWGEQNQPQHF. The DNA for the CDR3 is TGTGCCAGCAGCCCCTGGGGCGAACAGAATCAGCCCCAGCATTTT.

The chain couples TRBV27 to TRBJ2-3; weak D call: TRBD2 (6 bases). From germline, CDR1 is MNHEY and CDR2 SMNVEV (reference sequence). V was cut by 3 bases and J by 0 bases, with 7 bases left in between. This CDR3 contains 14 residues. CDR3 nucleotides: TGTGCCAGCAGTTTCGGGGGTAGCACAGATACGCAGTATTTT. Translated: CASSFGGSTDTQYF.

The V call is TRBV5-1, the J call TRBJ2-3, with D possibly TRBD2 on 6 matching bases. Germline CDR1 SGHRS, CDR2 YFSETQ. The CDR3 consists of 15 residues. The germline V and J ends were trimmed by 3 bases and 0 bases, with 11 bases remaining between them. As DNA, the CDR3 is TGCGCCAGCAGCTCGCCGGGGGAGAGCACAGATACGCAGTATTTT. This codes for CASSSPGESTDTQYF. Using reference TRBV5-1 and TRBJ2-3 for the parts outside the CDR3, the full variable domain is KAGVTQTPRYLIKTRGQQVTLSCSPISGHRSVSWYQQTPGQGLQFLFEYFSETQRNKGNFPGRFSGRQFSNSRSEMNVSTLELGDSALYLCASSSPGESTDTQYFGPGTRLTVL.

This chain connects TRBV19 to TRBJ2-5; TRBD2 is a possible D gene (5 bases). From germline, CDR1 is LNHDA and CDR2 SQIVND (reference sequence). Trimming cost V 5 bases and J 5 bases, with 18 bases left between them. This CDR3 spans 15 amino acids. CDR3 DNA: TGTGCCAGTAGTCTTGTCGGCGACACGGGGGAGACCCAGTACTTC. Protein product: CASSLVGDTGETQYF.

Only a few counts were recorded for this clone. The chain links TRBV28 to TRBJ1-5, with 7 bases that match TRBD1. This CDR3 spans 15 amino acids. The germline gives CDR1 MDHEN, CDR2 SYDVKM. V was clipped by 3 bases and J by 6 bases; unmatched bases: 8. The CDR3, as DNA: TGTGCCAGCAGTTTGACAGGGAGAGGGAGTCAGCCCCAGCATTTT. Encoded protein: CASSLTGRGSQPQHF.